Sequencing of this T cell receptor (beta chain) was carried out in a study of Ad26.COV2.S vaccination and SARS-CoV-2 variants. Trimming cost V 1 base and J 3 bases; bases outside gene matches: 2. The CDR3 extends over 14 amino acids. The germline V gene has CDR1 SGHAT and CDR2 FQDESV (reference sequence). Findings and caveats of the study: Placebo recipients and vaccine recipients were similar in non-spike TCR breadth.

Treatment defined: roughly 19 received Ad26.COV2.S at low or high dose, single or two shots; about five received placebo; per-sample allocation not given. The samples were gathered on day 63 after the first injection of vaccine or placebo. With regard to this clone: Antigen unknown.

The data were produced by immunoSEQ multiplex PCR, yet TCRdb's version contains in-frame clones alone and is incomplete. The top ten clones hold less than 3.5% of a sample with fewer than 300,000 clones, 80% to 90% of them seen once. This TCR came from a person between 18 and 60 years old who received the Ad26.COV2.S COVID-19 vaccine or a placebo. This specimen consisted of peripheral blood, obtained in a trial of Ad26.COV2.S vaccine versus placebo. V and J are TRBV11-1 and TRBJ2-5; 7 bases match TRBD2. This chain's CDR3 is CASSLVGTKETQYF. In DNA form, the CDR3 reads TGTGCCAGCAGCTTAGTCGGGACTAAAGAGACCCAGTACTTC.